This T cell receptor beta chain was captured by sequencing in a study of spatial heterogeneity in lung cancer. About the research overall: Each time, sequencing found more beta-chain sequences than alpha-chain sequences. The average count in raw reads for each unique TCR and UMI combination exceeded 8.5 appearances.

One entry per CDR3 protein, called by TCRdb with MiXCR from the 5' RACE reads. The sample comprises about 48,000 distinct CDR3 sequences, 5.3% of which are singletons, and 8.5% to 14% rests with the top ten. As for time point: sample taken at primary tumor resection. Unsorted tumor, nontumor lung tissue or cryopreserved PBMC supplied the whole RNA. Donors were 72 untreated early-stage non-small cell lung cancer patients. This clonotype has ten or more counts. Its antigen is unknown. Germline-derived CDR1 and CDR2 are LGHDT and YNNKEL (reference sequence). Trimming stripped 4 bases from V and 7 bases from J, with 25 bases between. The CDR3 is 18 residues long. Findings of the study overall: Ubiquitous expanded tumor TCRs surfaced in blood more at resection than they did at follow-up.

This clonotype originated in a male donor with early-stage non-small cell lung cancer. The V and J genes are TRBV3-1 and TRBJ2-2; a possible D gene is TRBD2 (6 bases). The specimen comprised PBMCs, sampled at surgery. CDR3 sequence reads: CASSLSSGTLARGGELFF. CDR3 bases: TGTGCCAGCAGCCTATCATCAGGGACTTTGGCGCGGGGCGGGGAGCTGTTTTTT.